One T cell receptor (beta chain) is described in this entry. These data originate in a study of cytomegalovirus exposure and HLA in healthy donors. Across the study: As an earlier analysis found, 180 million or so T cells yielded some 120 million unique TCR beta sequences.

Use of 60 Vbeta and 13 Jbeta primers characterized the PCR. This table comes from immunoSEQ multiplex PCR, and its TCRdb copy is limited to in-frame clones, with some not included. In total, the table holds some 120,000 clones. With V trimmed by 6 bases and J by 1 base, 9 bases remained unmatched. The CDR3 contains 15 residues. Germline values: CDR1 MNHEY, CDR2 SMNVEV (reference sequence). The rearrangement joins TRBV27 to TRBJ2-7, with 7 bases lining up with TRBD1. Material: PBMCs. The clonotype comes from an older woman in good health and CMV-seronegative. The CDR3 reads CASSISNRGSYEQYF. In DNA, the CDR3 is TGTGCCAGCAGCATAAGCAACAGGGGTTCCTACGAGCAGTACTTC.